This T cell receptor beta chain was sequenced for a study of CD8 T cells in Susac syndrome. Study-wide findings and caveats: It was acknowledged in the study that its TCR sequencing and HLA analysis involved a relatively small number of individuals.

The multiple sclerosis controls consisted of treatment-naive patients with relapsing-remitting disease, either stable or active. Reverse transcription of roughly 0.5 to 1 ug RNA used random hexamers. By means of immunoSEQ multiplex PCR, TCR beta CDR3 spanning 54 Vbeta and 13 Jbeta underwent amplification. TCRdb re-called the immunoSEQ multiplex PCR reads through MiXCR, storing one row per CDR3 protein. Among 250,000 to 300,000 distinct CDR3 sequences listed, about 82% were seen once. The germline CDR1 and CDR2 sequences are MDHEN and SYDVKM. The CDR3 is made up of 15 amino acids. Trimming stripped 3 bases from V and 9 bases from J, with 18 bases between. With respect to this clonotype: Its antigen is not known.

The chain has TRBV28 and TRBJ2-4; no firm D call. The sequenced material came from CD8+ T cells from PBMCs. This receptor was identified in a human donor with multiple sclerosis. In DNA, the CDR3 is TGTGCCAGCAGTTTCCCCCGCGCCGGCGTTTCCATTCAGTACTTC. Its translation is CASSFPRAGVSIQYF.